These 21 T cell receptor beta chains came from one sample sequenced in a study of T-cell memory formation after mild COVID-19. TCRdb recomputed calls from the 5' RACE reads with MiXCR, one row per CDR3 protein. The sample holds 150,000 to 200,000 distinct CDR3 sequences; roughly a third are singletons and the top ten take 12%. Sequencing was done on a sample of PBMCs or a T cell subset sorted from them (not recorded which). The origin of the receptors is an adult woman who had mild COVID-19 (a few samples of this study predate the infection). Cell type and time point are not known.

This clonotype was counted between two and nine times. The V gene is TRBV12-3 or TRBV12-4, the J gene TRBJ2-5, with 7 bases aligning to TRBD1. This CDR3 contains 16 residues. Losses at the gene ends were 3 bases for V and 4 bases for J; bases not matched to a gene: 11. CDR3 in amino acids: CASSFGQGVFGETQYF. CDR3 nucleotide sequence: TGTGCCAGCAGTTTTGGCCAGGGGGTGTTTGGAGAGACCCAGTACTTC.

The chain has TRBV6-2 or TRBV6-3 and TRBJ2-7, with 9 bases lining up with TRBD2. The CDR3 consists of 13 residues. V shed 6 bases, J shed 7 bases, and the junction held 7 bases outside the gene matches. Germline CDR1 and CDR2: MNHEY and SVGEGT. The CDR3: CASRWTSVGEQYF. For the CDR3, the DNA is TGTGCCAGCAGGTGGACTAGCGTGGGAGAGCAGTACTTC.

This clonotype was seen just once. The chain combines TRBV7-8 with TRBJ1-1; D not certain. CDR1 is SGHVS, CDR2 FQNEAQ, per germline. The CDR3 is 17 amino acids. V was shortened by 2 bases and J by 0 bases, with 16 bases between the two germline ends. CDR3 amino acids: CASSLRTEGFMNTEAFF. The CDR3 DNA is TGTGCCAGCAGCTTACGAACAGAGGGCTTTATGAACACTGAAGCTTTCTTT. The whole variable domain, filled in from reference TRBV7-8 and TRBJ1-1, reads GAGVSQSPRYKVAKRGQDVALRCDPISGHVSLFWYQQALGQGPEFLTYFQNEAQLDKSGLPSDRFFAERPEGSVSTLKIQRTQQEDSAVYLCASSLRTEGFMNTEAFFGQGTRLTVV.

The chain uses TRBV6-2 or TRBV6-3 and TRBJ2-5, with D possibly TRBD1 on 6 matching bases. Deletions cut 6 bases from V and 5 bases from J, with 13 bases between. This CDR3 region has 13 residues. Germline V gene data show CDR1 as MNHEY and CDR2 as SVGEGT. CDR3 amino acids: CASRTGHAETQYF. The DNA for the CDR3 is TGTGCCAGCAGAACAGGGCACGCGGAGACCCAGTACTTC.

The chain links TRBV4-1 to TRBJ2-6, with D perhaps given as TRBD1 or TRBD2 (6 bases each). Germline V gene sequence: CDR1 MGHRA, CDR2 YSYEKL. V lost 0 bases, J lost 4 bases, and 16 bases lay in between. This CDR3 is built from 18 residues. The CDR3 DNA sequence: TGCGCCAGCAGCCAAGATATGACGGGGGCGGTCGGGGCCAACGTCCTGACTTTC. It translates to CASSQDMTGAVGANVLTF.

The chain links TRBV7-9 to TRBJ1-4; TRBD1 agrees at 9 bases. Trimming cost V 5 bases and J 8 bases; bases outside gene matches: 6. CDR3 length: 14 residues. Germline loops: CDR1 SEHNR, CDR2 FQNEAQ (reference sequence). Here the CDR3 DNA reads TGTGCCAGCAGCCAGGGACAGGGTAAAGAAAAACTGTTTTTT. Amino acids: CASSQGQGKEKLFF.

The chain has TRBV4-2 and TRBJ2-3; TRBD1 might be the D (8 bases). This CDR3 has 16 residues. Per the germline V gene, CDR1 is LGHNA and CDR2 is YNFKEQ. V was clipped by 1 base and J by 5 bases, with 16 bases between them. CDR3 in amino acids: CASSQGAQGGEDTQYF. In DNA form, the CDR3 reads TGTGCCAGCAGCCAAGGGGCACAGGGGGGGGAAGATACGCAGTATTTT.

This clonotype was observed a few times. V gene TRBV20-1 combines with J gene TRBJ2-7, with D perhaps matching TRBD1 or TRBD2 (5 bases each). The CDR3 sequence is 13 residues long. The germline gives CDR1 DFQATT, CDR2 SNEGSKA (reference sequence). Trimming pared 8 bases from V and 3 bases from J, leaving 17 bases between. The CDR3 is CSPQVGPRYEQYF. The CDR3 DNA reads as TGCAGTCCCCAGGTGGGACCCCGCTACGAGCAGTACTTC.

The chain uses TRBV7-2 and TRBJ2-5; perhaps TRBD1 as D (5 bases). Germline CDR1 SGHTA, CDR2 FQGNSA. V lost 5 bases, J lost 9 bases, and 13 bases lay in between. The CDR3 is 12 residues long. CDR3 sequence (DNA): TGTGCCAGCAGCCCCGACTGGACATCCCAGTACTTC. Translating it yields CASSPDWTSQYF.

The chain carries TRBV29-1 and TRBJ2-1; tentative D call: TRBD2 (6 bases). The CDR3 sequence is 9 residues long. Germline lookup yields CDR1 SQVTM and CDR2 ANQGSEA. V lost 7 bases to trimming and J lost 12 bases, with 10 bases between them. CDR3 protein: CSGGDGQFF. The CDR3 bases are TGCAGCGGGGGGGACGGGCAGTTCTTC.

This clonotype turned up a few times. J is TRBJ2-1 and V is TRBV20-1; 8 nucleotides align to TRBD2. This CDR3 is 13 amino acids long. Germline CDR1 reads DFQATT; CDR2 reads SNEGSKA (reference sequence). The V gene end was trimmed by 5 bases and the J gene end by 5 bases; junction bases not matched to a gene: 5. The CDR3 region is CSAVSGVNNEQFF. CDR3 bases: TGCAGTGCTGTTAGCGGGGTCAACAATGAGCAGTTCTTC.

This clonotype showed up just a few times. J is TRBJ2-7 and V is TRBV20-1; 10 positions agree with TRBD2. Per germline, CDR1 DFQATT and CDR2 SNEGSKA (reference sequence). The CDR3 consists of 14 residues. With 3 bases clipped from V and 0 bases from J, the junction kept 2 bases outside the gene matches. This CDR3 is CSASGLADSYEQYF. CDR3 DNA sequence: TGCAGTGCTAGTGGACTAGCGGACTCCTACGAGCAGTACTTC.

This clonotype has more than one count but fewer than ten. The J gene is TRBJ1-3, the V gene TRBV14, with D unresolved. CDR1 is SGHDN and CDR2 is FVKESK in the germline V gene. Trimming took 0 bases from V and 0 from J, leaving 15 bases between them. The CDR3 has 18 amino acids. As DNA, the CDR3 is TGTGCCAGCAGCCAAGACAAACACAGCCTGTACTCTGGAAACACCATATATTTT. Translating it yields CASSQDKHSLYSGNTIYF.

This chain links TRBV24-1 with TRBJ2-1; D is perhaps TRBD1 or TRBD2 (5 bases each). Trimming took off 3 bases at V and 0 bases at J, with 17 bases between the two ends. Germline V gene sequence: CDR1 KGHDR, CDR2 SFDVKD. This CDR3 spans 18 amino acids. Here the CDR3 reads CATSDHRDPRSSYNEQFF. In DNA form, the CDR3 reads TGTGCCACCAGTGATCATCGGGACCCCAGGAGCTCCTACAATGAGCAGTTCTTC.

V is TRBV3-1 and J is TRBJ2-7; 7 nucleotides line up with TRBD2. The CDR3 runs to 13 residues. From germline, CDR1 is LGHDT and CDR2 YNNKEL (reference sequence). V shed 3 bases and J 6 bases; nucleotides not matched to a gene: 5. The CDR3 sequence: CASSHRAGVEQYF. DNA of the CDR3: TGTGCCAGCAGCCACCGGGCGGGAGTCGAGCAGTACTTC.

Only a few counts were recorded for this clonotype. The chain recombines TRBV27 with TRBJ2-5, with 11 bases matching TRBD2. The CDR3 is 14 residues long. Germline values: CDR1 MNHEY, CDR2 SMNVEV (reference sequence). The V and J ends lost 6 bases and 4 bases, in that order; junction bases with no gene match: 4. The CDR3 is CASRASGRPETQYF. The CDR3 bases are TGTGCCAGCAGGGCTAGCGGGAGGCCAGAGACCCAGTACTTC.

The chain is built from TRBV5-6 and TRBJ2-1; 10 bases match TRBD2. V gave up 4 bases and J gave up 10 bases; unmatched junction bases: 8. CDR3 length equals 14 residues. Looked up from germline, CDR1 is SGHDT and CDR2 is YYEEEE. This CDR3 reads CASSVGTSDCEQFF. CDR3 bases: TGTGCCAGCAGCGTCGGGACTAGCGATTGCGAGCAGTTCTTC.

This clonotype was recorded a few times. CDR3 region: CASLPGAGGTDTQYF. The CDR3 DNA follows: TGCGCCAGCCTCCCCGGGGCGGGGGGCACAGATACGCAGTATTTT. The chain carries TRBV5-1 and TRBJ2-3; 7 bases are a match to TRBD2. The V segment lost 7 bases and the J segment 1 base; nucleotides outside the gene matches: 9. From germline, CDR1 is SGHRS and CDR2 YFSETQ. This CDR3 is 15 amino acids long.

This clonotype was seen a few times. This chain connects TRBV20-1 to TRBJ1-4; D may be TRBD1 (5 bases). Germline lookup yields CDR1 DFQATT and CDR2 SNEGSKA (reference sequence). The CDR3 sequence is 16 residues long. Between the trimmed V and J ends, which lost 6 bases and 6 bases, there was a span of 23 bases. The CDR3 here is CSAQGTDDGIYEKLFF. Here the CDR3 DNA reads TGCAGTGCGCAGGGAACTGATGACGGAATCTATGAAAAACTGTTTTTT.

The chain uses TRBV12-3 or TRBV12-4 and TRBJ2-5; possible D gene TRBD1, 6 bases. The CDR3 is made up of 13 amino acids. Trimming stripped 6 bases from V and 2 bases from J, with 10 bases between. Here the CDR3 DNA reads TGTGCCAGCAGGAGACAGGTGCAAGAGACCCAGTACTTC. Protein product: CASRRQVQETQYF.

The genes are TRBV14 and TRBJ2-1; D not resolved. The CDR3 covers 15 residues. Between the trimmed V and J ends, which lost 1 base and 2 bases, there was a span of 9 bases. Germline V gene lookup returns CDR1 SGHDN and CDR2 FVKESK. CDR3 loop: CASSQVRVTYNEQFF. CDR3 nucleotides: TGTGCCAGCAGCCAAGTTAGGGTTACCTACAATGAGCAGTTCTTC.